One sample yielded the 32 T cell receptor beta chains listed below, sequenced in a study of OX40 agonist ivuxolimab in advanced cancers. This table comes from immunoSEQ multiplex PCR, and its TCRdb copy is limited to in-frame clones, with some not included. The table has tens of thousands of clones, 89% seen once; the top ten hold 10%. The sequencing here drew on CD4+ or CD8+ T cells sorted from blood, taken in a trial of the OX40 agonist ivuxolimab. These receptors all stem from an adult with an advanced solid tumor such as melanoma, head and neck, liver or kidney cancer.

This chain connects TRBV5-1 to TRBJ2-1; 9 bases agree with TRBD2. J lost 9 bases, V lost 5 bases, and 12 bases had no gene match. The CDR3 contains 15 residues. Germline CDR1 is SGHRS and CDR2 is YFSETQ. The CDR3 region has the DNA TGCGCCAGCAGTACGGGCGGGAGGGCCGGCGGTGAGCAGTTCTTC. Protein product: CASSTGGRAGGEQFF.

J is TRBJ2-7 and V is TRBV2, with D possibly being TRBD1 (5 bases). V was clipped by 6 bases and J by 3 bases, with 15 bases between them. The CDR3 loop spans 14 amino acids. Looked up from germline, CDR1 is SNHLY and CDR2 is FYNNEI. CDR3 sequence (DNA): TGTGCCAGCAGCCACCAGGGCATCGGCTACGAGCAGTACTTC. This encodes CASSHQGIGYEQYF.

V usage is TRBV6-5 and J usage is TRBJ1-1; D not certain. The germline V and J ends were trimmed by 8 bases and 3 bases, with 16 bases remaining between them. Germline lookup yields CDR1 MNHEY and CDR2 SVGAGI. This CDR3 has 14 amino acids. For the CDR3, the DNA is TGTGCCAGCCGATTTCTGATGGAGGACACTGAAGCTTTCTTT. Its protein product is CASRFLMEDTEAFF.

This clone was detected only once. The chain recombines TRBV11-2 with TRBJ1-1; maybe TRBD1 (5 bases). The CDR3 covers 14 residues. The germline V and J ends were trimmed by 3 bases and 1 base, with 9 bases remaining between them. Germline V CDR1 and CDR2: SGHAT, FQNNGV. The CDR3 reads CASSLGLANTEAFF. The CDR3 coding sequence is TGTGCCAGCAGCTTGGGGCTAGCGAACACTGAAGCTTTCTTT.

The chain has TRBV6-6 and TRBJ2-7, with 7 bases lining up with TRBD2. CDR3 length: 16 residues. Germline V CDR1 and CDR2: MNHNY, SVGAGI (reference sequence). With 6 bases clipped from V and 5 bases from J, the junction kept 16 bases outside the gene matches. CDR3 residues: CASRYTGKRGTHEQYF. The CDR3 nucleotides read TGTGCCAGCAGGTATACGGGCAAGCGGGGTACCCACGAGCAGTACTTC.

CDR3 DNA: TGCGCCAGCAGCCCGTGGGGCGGGTCTGGGGCCAACGTCCTGACTTTC. As protein: CASSPWGGSGANVLTF. V is TRBV4-1 and J is TRBJ2-6; D tentatively fits TRBD1 or TRBD2 (5 bases each). The V gene lost 4 bases and the J gene lost 1 base, with 11 bases spanning the gap. Per germline, CDR1 MGHRA and CDR2 YSYEKL. The CDR3 covers 16 residues.

The chain couples TRBV7-6 to TRBJ2-7; D might be TRBD1 (6 bases). This CDR3 is built from 16 residues. Germline V gives CDR1 SGHVS, CDR2 FNYEAQ. With 3 bases removed from V and 0 bases from J, the gap between germline ends came to 15 bases. The CDR3 spells CASSLFTGQDSYEQYF. DNA of the CDR3: TGTGCCAGCAGCTTGTTTACAGGGCAAGACTCCTACGAGCAGTACTTC.

V gene TRBV7-9 combines with J gene TRBJ1-6; D call uncertain. There are 17 residues in the CDR3. V dropped 1 base and J dropped 7 bases, with 17 bases sitting between them. Germline V gene data show CDR1 as SEHNR and CDR2 as FQNEAQ (reference sequence). This CDR3 reads CASSLGGSGIWNSPLHF. CDR3 DNA sequence: TGTGCCAGCAGCTTAGGAGGGTCAGGTATATGGAATTCACCCCTCCACTTT.

This chain links TRBV20-1 with TRBJ2-1; D unresolved. This CDR3 has 10 residues. Germline CDR1 and CDR2: DFQATT and SNEGSKA (reference sequence). The V end was cut by 6 bases, the J end by 5 bases, with 5 bases between. The CDR3, as DNA: TGCAGTGCAGTGGACAATGAGCAGTTCTTC. It translates to CSAVDNEQFF.

The V call is TRBV28, the J call TRBJ1-2, with D perhaps matching TRBD1 (6 bases). Germline V gene data show CDR1 as MDHEN and CDR2 as SYDVKM. V lost 7 bases and J lost 4, with 19 bases in between. The CDR3 runs 15 residues. The CDR3 reads CASTGPTQGPYGYTF. CDR3 bases: TGTGCCAGCACCGGCCCCACACAGGGCCCCTATGGCTACACCTTC.

This chain uses TRBV5-1 with TRBJ2-7, with a weak D call TRBD2 (6 bases). Trimming cost V 4 bases and J 5 bases, with 19 bases left between them. There are 15 residues in the CDR3. The germline CDR1 and CDR2 sequences are SGHRS and YFSETQ. CDR3: CASSPYQGGPDEQYF. CDR3 in DNA: TGCGCCAGCAGCCCCTACCAAGGAGGGCCAGACGAGCAGTACTTC.

The chain links TRBV5-5 to TRBJ2-1; 9 bases map to TRBD1. After removal of 6 bases from V and 3 bases from J, the junction contained 16 bases not matched to a gene. CDR3 size: 18 residues. The V gene's germline CDR1 is SGHKS and CDR2 YYEKEE (reference sequence). Written as DNA, the CDR3 is TGTGCCAGCACCTTAGGGCCTGTGGGGACAGGGTTCTACAATGAGCAGTTCTTC. Protein product: CASTLGPVGTGFYNEQFF.

The chain has TRBV19 and TRBJ1-1, with a possible D match to TRBD1 (5 bases). Trimming removed 9 bases from V and 3 bases from J, with 17 bases in between. The CDR3 runs 14 residues. CDR1 LNHDA and CDR2 SQIVND come from the germline V gene (reference sequence). CDR3 sequence: CARPGGTVDTEAFF. CDR3 nucleotides: TGTGCCAGACCGGGAGGGACCGTCGACACTGAAGCTTTCTTT.

V is TRBV29-1 and J is TRBJ2-5; D is ambiguous. The J call is uncertain, as TRBJ2-7 better fits the DNA end. Germline V gene data show CDR1 as SQVTM and CDR2 as ANQGSEA. The CDR3 runs to 11 residues. Here the CDR3 reads CSVGLLPEQYF. DNA for the CDR3: TGCAGCGTTGGATTACTCCCCGAGCAGTACTTC.

The V call is TRBV4-2, the J call TRBJ1-1; the D is unclear. Between the trimmed V and J ends, which lost 4 bases and 5 bases, there was a span of 11 bases. Germline-derived CDR1 and CDR2 are LGHNA and YNFKEQ. CDR3 size: 13 residues. CDR3 protein: CASSPDLGTEAFF. CDR3 nucleotides: TGTGCCAGCAGCCCGGACTTAGGTACTGAAGCTTTCTTT.

As for this clone: Different DNA sequences within this sample yield the same CDR3. The chain uses TRBV7-9 and TRBJ2-3, with D perhaps matching TRBD1 or TRBD2 (6 bases each). The CDR3 runs to 13 residues. The V gene's germline CDR1 is SEHNR and CDR2 FQNEAQ (reference sequence). The germline V and J ends were trimmed by 5 bases and 4 bases, with 10 bases remaining between them. CDR3 loop: CASSPRGPDTQYF. CDR3 nucleotides: TGTGCCAGCAGCCCCCGGGGGCCAGATACGCAGTATTTT.

Concerning this clone itself: The germline gene is not matched at one end of the junction; a read error may be the cause. The chain employs TRBV12-5 and TRBJ2-5; 9 bases fit TRBD1. Per the germline V gene, CDR1 is LGHNT and CDR2 is FRNRAP. The CDR3 is 13 residues long. DNA of the CDR3: TGTGCTAGTGGCCCCGGGACAGGGAGGTTATTGAACTTC. This encodes CASGPGTGRLLNF. The full variable domain, its missing parts supplied by reference TRBV12-5 and TRBJ2-5, is DARVTQTPRHKVTEMGQEVTMRCQPILGHNTVFWYRQTMMQGLELLAYFRNRAPLDDSGMPKDRFSAEMPDATLATLKIQPSEPRDSAVYFCASGPGTGRLLNFGPGTRLLVL.

The chain joins TRBV7-9 to TRBJ1-4, with D possibly matching TRBD1 (6 bases). CDR1 and CDR2 from the germline V gene are SEHNR and FQNEAQ (reference sequence). V was trimmed by 5 bases and J by 7 bases, leaving 14 bases between them. This CDR3 has 14 amino acids. The CDR3 DNA is TGTGCCAGCAGCGCCTCGGGGGGCGGTGAAAAACTGTTTTTT. Amino acids: CASSASGGGEKLFF. Variable domain in full (rest from reference TRBV7-9 and TRBJ1-4): DTGVSQNPRHKITKRGQNVTFRCDPISEHNRLYWYRQTLGQGPEFLTYFQNEAQLEKSRLLSDRFSAERPKGSFSTLEIQRTEQGDSAMYLCASSASGGGEKLFFGSGTQLSVL.

V and J are TRBV6-1 and TRBJ1-3; 7 bases are shared with TRBD1. CDR1 and CDR2 (germline): MNHNS, SASEGT. The CDR3 length is 15 residues. The V segment lost 6 bases and the J segment 2 bases; nucleotides outside the gene matches: 7. In DNA, the CDR3 is TGTGCCAGCAGACCAGGGGGTCCAGCTGGAAACACCATATATTTT. Its translation is CASRPGGPAGNTIYF.

The chain links TRBV18 to TRBJ1-5; D perhaps matches TRBD1 (5 bases). From germline, CDR1 is KGHSH and CDR2 LQKENI. The V gene lost 2 bases and the J gene lost 6 bases, with 17 bases spanning the gap. This CDR3 is built from 16 residues. CDR3 in amino acids: CASSPYPRVGGQPQHF. CDR3 bases: TGTGCCAGCTCACCATATCCCAGGGTGGGGGGTCAGCCCCAGCATTTT.

The chain is built from TRBV13 and TRBJ2-7; D remains unclear. The CDR3 is 14 amino acids. The V end was cut by 5 bases, the J end by 9 bases, with 20 bases between. CDR1 is PRHDT, CDR2 FYEKMQ, per germline (reference sequence). The CDR3 spells CASSVYLQNRGQYF. The CDR3 coding sequence is TGTGCCAGCAGCGTCTACCTACAGAATCGCGGGCAGTACTTC.

A few counts support this clone. The chain couples TRBV4-2 to TRBJ1-5; no clear D gene. Trimming took 4 bases from V and 2 from J, leaving 12 bases between them. CDR3 length equals 15 residues. The germline CDR1 and CDR2 sequences are LGHNA and YNFKEQ. DNA of the CDR3: TGTGCCAGCAGCCCTCTTGGGAGTCGCAATCAGCCCCAGCATTTT. The encoded protein is CASSPLGSRNQPQHF.

This clone was detected only once. This chain links TRBV5-8 with TRBJ2-1; D is unclear. This CDR3 has 16 amino acids. Trimming took 4 bases from V and 0 from J, leaving 14 bases between them. Germline V gives CDR1 SGHTS, CDR2 YDEGEE. CDR3 coding DNA: TGTGCCAGCAGCCAAAGACCATCAAGCTCCTACAATGAGCAGTTCTTC. Translation gives CASSQRPSSSYNEQFF. Looking up the rest from reference TRBV5-8 and TRBJ2-1 gives the full variable domain: EAGVTQSPTHLIKTRGQQATLRCSPISGHTSVYWYQQALGLGLQFLLWYDEGEERNRGNFPPRFSGRQFPNYSSELNVNALELEDSALYLCASSQRPSSSYNEQFFGPGTRLTVL.

The rearrangement uses TRBV5-4 and TRBJ2-2; perhaps D is TRBD1 or TRBD2 (6 bases each). V lost 4 bases and J 3 bases, leaving 13 bases between the germline ends. The CDR3 sequence is 15 residues long. CDR1 SGHNT and CDR2 YYREEE come from the germline V gene (reference sequence). CDR3 loop: CASSRLGGDTGELFF. CDR3 in DNA: TGTGCCAGCAGCCGACTGGGGGGCGACACCGGGGAGCTGTTTTTT.

Turning to this clone: The sample has other DNA sequences that encode this CDR3 too. The V gene is TRBV11-1, the J gene TRBJ1-1; a weak D match, TRBD1 (5 bases). The length of the CDR3 is 16 residues. V was clipped by 5 bases and J by 1 base, with 17 bases between them. CDR1 is SGHAT, CDR2 FQDESV, per germline (reference sequence). Here the CDR3 DNA reads TGTGCCAGCAGCACGGGACGGGGGGGATGGAACACTGAAGCTTTCTTT. It is translated as CASSTGRGGWNTEAFF.

The chain is built from TRBV2 and TRBJ1-5, with D possibly matching TRBD1 (6 bases). This CDR3 region has 14 residues. The V gene's germline CDR1 is SNHLY and CDR2 FYNNEI. Deletions cut 6 bases from V and 0 bases from J, with 9 bases between. CDR3 residues: CASRKGVSNQPQHF. The CDR3, as DNA: TGTGCCAGCAGGAAGGGGGTTAGCAATCAGCCCCAGCATTTT.

V and J are TRBV19 and TRBJ1-2; D might be TRBD1 (5 bases). From germline, CDR1 is LNHDA and CDR2 SQIVND (reference sequence). Trimming cost V 3 bases and J 4 bases, with 12 bases left between them. CDR3 size: 14 residues. CDR3 region: CASSIGRGLYGYTF. CDR3 DNA sequence: TGTGCCAGTAGTATCGGGAGGGGCCTCTATGGCTACACCTTC.

The chain links TRBV5-4 to TRBJ2-1, with 10 bases that match TRBD2. CDR3 length: 16 amino acids. With V trimmed by 0 bases and J by 4 bases, 4 bases remained unmatched. CDR1 SGHNT and CDR2 YYREEE come from the germline V gene (reference sequence). Here the CDR3 DNA reads TGTGCCAGCAGCTTGGTAGCTAGCGGGGGATACAATGAGCAGTTCTTC. Translated, it gives CASSLVASGGYNEQFF.

The chain joins TRBV4-2 to TRBJ1-5; the D gene is possibly TRBD1 (5 bases). Per the germline V gene, CDR1 is LGHNA and CDR2 is YNFKEQ. Deletions cut 0 bases from V and 0 bases from J, with 9 bases between. CDR3 length equals 16 residues. CDR3 in amino acids: CASSQEGTYSNQPQHF. The CDR3 DNA is TGTGCCAGCAGCCAAGAAGGGACCTATAGCAATCAGCCCCAGCATTTT.

The genes are TRBV18 and TRBJ2-7; TRBD1 matches at 10 bases. The CDR3 is made up of 15 amino acids. With V trimmed by 6 bases and J by 5 bases, 10 bases remained unmatched. The germline CDR1 and CDR2 sequences are KGHSH and LQKENI. CDR3 amino acids: CASSHTGTGVDEQYF. The CDR3 coding sequence is TGTGCCAGCTCCCACACCGGGACAGGGGTCGACGAGCAGTACTTC.

The V call is TRBV11-2, the J call TRBJ1-4; D is uncertain. Germline V CDR1 and CDR2: SGHAT, FQNNGV. V was trimmed by 4 bases and J by 1 base, leaving 10 bases between them. This CDR3 region has 15 residues. CDR3 loop: CASSSRPGTNEKLFF. CDR3 DNA: TGTGCCAGCAGCTCGCGACCTGGAACTAATGAAAAACTGTTTTTT.

The genes are TRBV5-6 and TRBJ2-7, with D perhaps matching TRBD1 or TRBD2 (5 bases each). V shed 5 bases and J shed 3 bases, with 24 bases lying between them. The CDR3 spans 17 residues. Germline CDR1 reads SGHDT; CDR2 reads YYEEEE. As DNA, the CDR3 is TGTGCCAGCAGTTCCCGTACTGTGGGGGACGGAGACTACGAGCAGTACTTC. Residues: CASSSRTVGDGDYEQYF.